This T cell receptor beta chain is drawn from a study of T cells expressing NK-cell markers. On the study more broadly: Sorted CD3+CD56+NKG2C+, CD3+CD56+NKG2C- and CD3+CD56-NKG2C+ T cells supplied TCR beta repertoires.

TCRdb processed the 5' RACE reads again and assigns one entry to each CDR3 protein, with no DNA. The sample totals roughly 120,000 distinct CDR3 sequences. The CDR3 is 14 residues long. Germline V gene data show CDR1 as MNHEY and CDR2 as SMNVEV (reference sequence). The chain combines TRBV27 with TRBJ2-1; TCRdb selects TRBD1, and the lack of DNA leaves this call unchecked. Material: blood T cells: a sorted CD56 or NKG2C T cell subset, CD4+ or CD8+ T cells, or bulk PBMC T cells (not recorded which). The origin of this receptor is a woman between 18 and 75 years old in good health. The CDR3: CATRDLSSYNEQFF.